What follows are 3 T cell receptor beta chains derived from one specimen sequenced in a study of cytomegalovirus exposure and HLA in healthy donors. TCRdb keeps only in-frame clones here, not all; method: immunoSEQ multiplex PCR. The data contain 100,000 to 150,000 clones, approximately 87% of them seen just once; the ten biggest clones take up 2.1%. The sequenced material came from PBMCs. The origin of the receptors is a woman in her twenties or thirties in good health and CMV-seronegative.

The DNA of the CDR3 is TGTGCCAGCAGCCAAGACAGGGCCCATGGGGCCCAGTACTTC. This sequence encodes CASSQDRAHGAQYF. The chain combines TRBV5-8 with TRBJ2-5; 7 positions agree with TRBD1. CDR3 size: 14 residues. CDR1 is SGHTS and CDR2 is YDEGEE in the germline V gene. V dropped 4 bases and J dropped 9; count of bases not matched to a gene: 12.

This clone has a single count. The chain is built from TRBV18 and TRBJ2-5, with D possibly TRBD1 on 5 matching bases. Germline CDR1 is KGHSH and CDR2 is LQKENI. This CDR3 is 16 amino acids long. Trimming cost V 3 bases and J 5 bases, with 19 bases left between them. CDR3 coding DNA: TGTGCCAGCTCACCCTCTACATTCTCCGCAGGGGAGACCCAGTACTTC. Amino acid sequence: CASSPSTFSAGETQYF.

As DNA, the CDR3 is TGTGCCAGCAGCTCCTCGGTTACCGGGGAGCTGTTTTTT. It translates to CASSSSVTGELFF. V is TRBV7-9 and J is TRBJ2-2; D is unclear. This CDR3 has 13 amino acids. V was cut by 4 bases and J by 5 bases, with 8 bases left in between. Germline V gene lookup returns CDR1 SEHNR and CDR2 FQNEAQ (reference sequence). Supplemented by reference TRBV7-9 and TRBJ2-2, the full variable domain reads DTGVSQNPRHKITKRGQNVTFRCDPISEHNRLYWYRQTLGQGPEFLTYFQNEAQLEKSRLLSDRFSAERPKGSFSTLEIQRTEQGDSAMYLCASSSSVTGELFFGEGSRLTVL.